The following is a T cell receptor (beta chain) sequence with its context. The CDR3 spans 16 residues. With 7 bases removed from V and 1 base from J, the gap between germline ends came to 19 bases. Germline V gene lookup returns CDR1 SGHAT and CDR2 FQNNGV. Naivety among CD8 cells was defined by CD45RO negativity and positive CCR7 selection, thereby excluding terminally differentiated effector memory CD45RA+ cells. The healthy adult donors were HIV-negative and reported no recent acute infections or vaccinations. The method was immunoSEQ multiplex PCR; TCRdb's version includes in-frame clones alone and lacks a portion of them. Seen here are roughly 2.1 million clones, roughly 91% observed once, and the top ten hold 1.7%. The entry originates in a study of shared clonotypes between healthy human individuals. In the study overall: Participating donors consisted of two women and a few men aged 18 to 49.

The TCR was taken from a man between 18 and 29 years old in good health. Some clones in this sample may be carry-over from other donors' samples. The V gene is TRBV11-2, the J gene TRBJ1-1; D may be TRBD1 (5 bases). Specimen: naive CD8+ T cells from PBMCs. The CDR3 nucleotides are TGTGCCAGCAACGACATAAACGGCGGGGGGAACACTGAAGCTTTCTTT. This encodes CASNDINGGGNTEAFF.